Given below is one TCR beta chain in context. This clonotype was counted at least ten times. The target of this receptor is not known. Nothing much larger sits one base from this clone, and base qualities are not available. The data stem from a study of T cells in Graves' hyperthyroidism and ophthalmopathy (dated by TCRdb to between 2018 and 2021). Regarding the study in general: Peripheral blood was sampled at the time of initial diagnosis, prior to any treatment. TCR V-J signatures able to tell the groups apart were searched for in a discovery cohort of around 95 patients, of whom approximately 40 had Graves' ophthalmopathy and 55 to 65 had stable Graves' hyperthyroidism. Prospective prediction of ophthalmopathy was tested in an independent validation cohort consisting of 18 to 20 hyperthyroidism patients and some 17 patients who later progressed to ophthalmopathy. The 85 to 100 discovery patients were divided at random into training and test sets in a 7:3 ratio. The study also compared thyroid tissue and blood T-cell repertoires from several Graves' hyperthyroidism patients. After blood sampling, hyperthyroidism patients were treated with methimazole at a starting dose of 30 mg daily, and ophthalmopathy patients were treated with high-dose intravenous methylprednisolone. According to the paper, TCR Vbeta CDR3 sequencing was carried out on about 140 peripheral blood samples, which came from approximately 43 ophthalmopathy, under 80 hyperthyroidism and approximately 17 progressor patients. Results and caveats for the whole study, not just this receptor: Sample size was not statistically predetermined, and investigators were not blinded to group allocation. Most expanded thyroid clonotypes (frequency above 0.001) were also found in blood, which suggests that blood repertoires may mirror thyroid immune responses. Ophthalmopathy was separated from stable hyperthyroidism by a 13 V-J signature model, with about 86% sensitivity and around 81% specificity obtained in cross-validation and 80%/75% obtained in testing. In validation, the model predicted progression to ophthalmopathy with 55% to 71% sensitivity and 72% to 85% specificity, a median of roughly seven months before onset.

The hyperthyroidism patients were between 18 and 65 years old and newly diagnosed, with a disease duration of less than 2 months. Exclusion was applied to patients with uncontrolled infections, other autoimmune diseases, pregnancy or lactation. Clinical symptoms, serum thyroxine and TRAb, thyroid ultrasound, and orbital computed tomography formed the basis for the diagnoses. For progressor patients, blood was drawn at the first diagnosis of hyperthyroidism, before any ophthalmopathy symptoms had appeared. PBMCs were isolated from more than 9 ml of fresh peripheral blood by Ficoll-Paque density gradient centrifugation. Progressor patients were defined as those initially diagnosed with Graves' hyperthyroidism in whom ophthalmopathy developed during follow-up. Total RNA was extracted with Trizol reagent, and quality was checked on an Agilent 2100 Bioanalyzer. The CDR3 holds 15 amino acids from the cysteine to the phenylalanine. The kept DNA is CDR3 alone, 45 bases in frame from the first base. The trim is 0 bases for V and 8 bases for J, with a gap of 13 bases between the germline ends. Taken from the germline V gene (reference sequence), the CDR1 and CDR2 loops are MNHEY and SMNVEV.

TCR beta CDR3 regions were amplified from RNA transcripts. The TCR CDR3 was subjected to a first round of RT-PCR using the HTBI primer set and the Qiagen OneStep RT-PCR kit. Libraries were constructed in a second round of multiplex PCR, after which size selection and purification were performed. Paired-end sequencing of the libraries was performed with 100 bp reads on an Illumina HiSeq2000. Concerning the study's data processing: SOAPnuke was used to process the raw data, removing reads that contained adapters or uncalled bases, had a mean Phred below 15, or lacked an exact match to the constant primer or identifier. COPE v1.2.5 was used to merge high-quality paired reads, and clonotypes were defined as unique nucleotide sequences. Clonotypes were aligned to IMGT TRBV, TRBD and TRBJ reference segments using MiTCR v1.1. The analysis was restricted to V-J combinations with a frequency above 0.0001, which together covered 99.2% of the repertoires. The TCS score was defined as F50 (clonal expansion) divided by E x V (chaos), with BLOSUM62-based TCRdist calculated between CDR3 peptides within each V-J. Welch's t-statistics and random forest reduced 514 V-J features to about 12, which were used in a naive Bayes classifier (R e1071). The public reads were reprocessed in TCRdb via fastp at Q25 and MiXCR, keeping in-frame beta chains. Merged by CDR3 protein, the rows form single entries marked with the most common genes and DNA. The V and J calls reflect TCRdb's pipeline rather than the authors' work. For this sample the table gives under 450,000 distinct CDR3 sequences, of which about a sixth were detected only once. The ten most abundant clones make up roughly 35% of the sample.

This TCR derives from a woman aged 30 to 39 with Graves' hyperthyroidism that later progressed to Graves' ophthalmopathy. This sequence uses TRBV27 and TRBJ1-4; a tentative D call is TRBD1 (5 bases match). Sequencing was performed on blood. The bases are TGTGCCAGCAGTTTATCGTGGCCGGGGGGAGAAAAACTGTTTTTT. This translates into CASSLSWPGGEKLFF.